This TCR beta chain was retrieved from a study of neurological immune-mediated disorders. From the 5' RACE reads, TCRdb called clonotypes with MiXCR, one entry per CDR3 protein. Among tens of thousands of distinct CDR3 sequences listed, roughly 4.1% were seen once. This clonotype has just a few counts. From germline, CDR1 is DFQATT and CDR2 SNEGSKA (reference sequence). V dropped 1 base and J dropped 0; count of bases not matched to a gene: 6. This CDR3 is 16 amino acids long. This clonotype was obtained from a woman aged 60-75 years with multiple sclerosis. Input material: PBMCs. V gene TRBV20-1 combines with J gene TRBJ2-3; 8 bases agree with TRBD2. The CDR3 sequence: CSARVGGDHSTDTQYF. The DNA of the CDR3 is TGCAGTGCTAGAGTCGGGGGGGACCATAGCACAGATACGCAGTATTTT.